This T cell receptor beta chain was observed in a study of cytotoxic CD8 clonotypes in ibrutinib-treated CLL. Profiling relied on immunoSEQ multiplex PCR, and the TCRdb table lists in-frame clones only, not all of them. This sample has approximately 330,000 clones, with roughly 79% found just once. This CDR3 region has 13 residues. V dropped 5 bases and J dropped 7 bases, with 14 bases sitting between them. The germline gives CDR1 WSHSY, CDR2 SAAADI. The chain couples TRBV10-2 to TRBJ1-2; possible D gene TRBD1, 6 bases. Material: PBMCs, obtained before ibrutinib treatment. The source is a human donor with chronic lymphocytic leukemia. The CDR3 spells CASSFRGPFGYTF. The CDR3 DNA reads TGCGCCAGCAGTTTCCGGGGGCCCTTTGGCTACACCTTC.